The clone carrying this T cell receptor beta chain has a handful of counts. Its target is unknown. These data are taken from a study of memory CD4+ T cells and cytomegalovirus serostatus. Overall study context: Of the healthy Belgian adults, several were CMV seropositive and about two dozen seronegative. Study-level results: CD4+ memory repertoires contained about two fifths of the roughly 160 reported CMV TCRbeta sequences.

In the original workflow: After removing out-of-frame reads, approximately 2 million distinct TCRbeta sequences remained. Data came from immunoSEQ multiplex PCR; TCRdb stores just in-frame clones and leaves some out. Clone size and V and J calls were adopted from that table, with D and trimming inferred from the DNA. The data show 48,000 or so clones, just under 80% seen once. The sort gate was single viable CD3+CD4+CD8-CD45RO+ cells for memory CD4+ T cells. Looked up from germline, CDR1 is SQVTM and CDR2 is ANQGSEA. The CDR3 spans 15 residues. V gave up 6 bases and J gave up 2 bases; unmatched junction bases: 10.

This receptor was identified in an adult in good health and CMV-seronegative. Sequencing was carried out using memory CD4+ T cells from blood. The rearrangement joins TRBV29-1 to TRBJ1-1, with 9 positions matching TRBD1. The CDR3 region is CSVPGTGRGNTEAFF. Here the CDR3 DNA reads TGCAGCGTCCCCGGGACAGGGAGGGGAAACACTGAAGCTTTCTTT.